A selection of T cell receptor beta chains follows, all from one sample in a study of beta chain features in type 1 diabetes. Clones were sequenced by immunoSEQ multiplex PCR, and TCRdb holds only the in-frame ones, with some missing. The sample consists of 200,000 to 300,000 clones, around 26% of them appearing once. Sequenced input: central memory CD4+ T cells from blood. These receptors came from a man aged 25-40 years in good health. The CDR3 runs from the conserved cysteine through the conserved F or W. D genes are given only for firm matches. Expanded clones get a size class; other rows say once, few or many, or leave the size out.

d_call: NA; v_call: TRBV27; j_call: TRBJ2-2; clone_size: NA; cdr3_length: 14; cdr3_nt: TGTGCCAGCAGTTTATCCCCTTACACCGGGGAGCTGTTTTTT; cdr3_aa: CASSLSPYTGELFF
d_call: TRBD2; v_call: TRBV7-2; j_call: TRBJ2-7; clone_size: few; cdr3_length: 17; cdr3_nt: TGTGCCAGCCGCCCCGGGGATGAAGCGGGAGGGCCGAGCGAGCAGTACTTC; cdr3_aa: CASRPGDEAGGPSEQYF
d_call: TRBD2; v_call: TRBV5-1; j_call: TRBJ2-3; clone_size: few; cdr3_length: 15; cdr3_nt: TGCGCCAGCAGCCCTATAGCGGGGAGCACAGATACGCAGTATTTT; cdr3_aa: CASSPIAGSTDTQYF
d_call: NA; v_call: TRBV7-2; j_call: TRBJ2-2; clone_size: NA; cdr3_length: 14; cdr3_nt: TGTGCCAGCAGCTTAGCCCCAAACCCGGTCGAGCTGTTTTTT; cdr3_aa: CASSLAPNPVELFF
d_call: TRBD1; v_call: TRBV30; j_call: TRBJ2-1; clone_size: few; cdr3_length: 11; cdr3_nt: TGTGCCGGCCGACAGGGCCTAGAGCAGTTCTTC; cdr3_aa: CAGRQGLEQFF
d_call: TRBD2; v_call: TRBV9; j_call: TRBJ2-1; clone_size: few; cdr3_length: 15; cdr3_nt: TGTGCCAGCAGTCTAGCGGGAGACCCCTACAATGAGCAGTTCTTC; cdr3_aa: CASSLAGDPYNEQFF
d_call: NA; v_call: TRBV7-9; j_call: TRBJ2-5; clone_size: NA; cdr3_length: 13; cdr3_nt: TGTGCCAGCAGCCACCTAGAGGGGGAGACCCAGTACTTC; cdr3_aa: CASSHLEGETQYF
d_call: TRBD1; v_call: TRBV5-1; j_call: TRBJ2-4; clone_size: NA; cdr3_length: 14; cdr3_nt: TGCGCCAGCAGCGGAGGGACAGGCGGGTACATTCAGTACTTC; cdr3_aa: CASSGGTGGYIQYF
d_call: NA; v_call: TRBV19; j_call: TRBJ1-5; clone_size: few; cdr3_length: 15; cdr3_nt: TGTGCCAGTAGTATTGGGTGGATCCAGAATCAGCCCCAGCATTTT; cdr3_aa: CASSIGWIQNQPQHF
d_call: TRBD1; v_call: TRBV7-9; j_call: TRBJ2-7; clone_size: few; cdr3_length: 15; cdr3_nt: TGTGCCAGCAGCTGGTCCGGGACAGCCTCCTACGAGCAGTACTTC; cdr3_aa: CASSWSGTASYEQYF
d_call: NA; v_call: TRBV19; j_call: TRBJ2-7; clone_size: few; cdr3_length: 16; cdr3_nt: TGTGCCAGTACCCAGGTCGAGGTCCAGAGGCCGCAGGGGCAGTACTTC; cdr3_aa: CASTQVEVQRPQGQYF
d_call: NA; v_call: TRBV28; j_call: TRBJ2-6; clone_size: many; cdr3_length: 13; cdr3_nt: TGTGCCAGCAGGATCGCTGGGGCCAACGTCCTGACTTTC; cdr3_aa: CASRIAGANVLTF
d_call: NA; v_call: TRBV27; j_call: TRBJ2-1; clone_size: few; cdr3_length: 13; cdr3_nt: TGTGCCATGGGGCAGGGCTCTCGCAATGAGCAGTTCTTC; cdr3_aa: CAMGQGSRNEQFF
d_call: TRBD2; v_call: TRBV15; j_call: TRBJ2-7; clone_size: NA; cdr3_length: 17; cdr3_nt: TGTGCCACCAGCAGAGATGCCTTAGGAGCGGGAGTTTACGAGCAGTACTTC; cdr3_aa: CATSRDALGAGVYEQYF
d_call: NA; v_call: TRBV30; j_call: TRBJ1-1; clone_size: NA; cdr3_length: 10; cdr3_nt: TGTGCCTGGATGGGCTCTGGAGCTTTCTTT; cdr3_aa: CAWMGSGAFF
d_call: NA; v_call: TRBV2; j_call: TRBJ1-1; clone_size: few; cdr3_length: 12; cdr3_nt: NA; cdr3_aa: CASSVATGTTFF
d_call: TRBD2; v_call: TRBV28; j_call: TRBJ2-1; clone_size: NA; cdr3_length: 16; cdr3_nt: TGTGCCAGCACCCCACGGCGGGAGGGCCGTGGTAATGAGCAGTTCTTC; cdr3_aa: CASTPRREGRGNEQFF
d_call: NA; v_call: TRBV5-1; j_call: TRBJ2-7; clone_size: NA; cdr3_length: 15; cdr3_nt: TGCGCCAGCAGCTTGCCAAGGGACGACAGGCTCGAGCAGTACTTC; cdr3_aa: CASSLPRDDRLEQYF
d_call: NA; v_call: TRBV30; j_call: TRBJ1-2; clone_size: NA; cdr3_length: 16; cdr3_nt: TGTGCCTGGTGCCGGGACACCTCATTACGAACAAATGGCTACACCTTC; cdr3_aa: CAWCRDTSLRTNGYTF
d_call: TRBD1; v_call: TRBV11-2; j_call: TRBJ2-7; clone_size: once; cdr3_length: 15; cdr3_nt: TGTGCCAGCAGCGCAAGTCCCGGGACAGGGGGCGAGCAGTACTTC; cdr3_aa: CASSASPGTGGEQYF
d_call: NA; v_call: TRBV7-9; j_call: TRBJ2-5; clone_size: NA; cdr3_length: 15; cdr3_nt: TGTGCCAGCAGCTTAGCGCTGTCAATTCAAGAGACCCAGTACTTC; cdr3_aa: CASSLALSIQETQYF
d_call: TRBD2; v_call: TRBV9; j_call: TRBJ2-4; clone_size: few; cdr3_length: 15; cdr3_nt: TGTGCCAGCAGCGTCACCCCCGGACGGGGGGACATTCAGTACTTC; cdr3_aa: CASSVTPGRGDIQYF
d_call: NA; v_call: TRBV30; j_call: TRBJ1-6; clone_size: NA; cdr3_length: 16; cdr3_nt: TGTGCCTGGAGGGAAAGGGGGAATATAAACAATTCACCCCTCCACTTT; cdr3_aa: CAWRERGNINNSPLHF
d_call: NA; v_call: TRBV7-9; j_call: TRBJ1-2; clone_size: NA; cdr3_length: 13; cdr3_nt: TGTGCCAGCAGCTACCCAGGGAGAGGAGGCTACACCTTC; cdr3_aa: CASSYPGRGGYTF
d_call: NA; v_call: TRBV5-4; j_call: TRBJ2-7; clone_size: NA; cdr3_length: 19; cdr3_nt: TGTGCCAGCAGCCCGGATGACGGGGGGCCACCCATGGGCCCGTACGAGCAGTACTTC; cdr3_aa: CASSPDDGGPPMGPYEQYF
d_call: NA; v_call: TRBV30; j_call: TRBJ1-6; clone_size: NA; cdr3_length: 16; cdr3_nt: TGTGCCTGGAGCTCCGGGACCACGGCCTATAATTCACCCCTCCACTTT; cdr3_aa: CAWSSGTTAYNSPLHF
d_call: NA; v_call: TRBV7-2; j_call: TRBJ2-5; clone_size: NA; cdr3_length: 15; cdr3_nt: TGTGCCAGCAGCTTAGGGACAGTCTACCAAGAGACCCAGTACTTC; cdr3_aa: CASSLGTVYQETQYF
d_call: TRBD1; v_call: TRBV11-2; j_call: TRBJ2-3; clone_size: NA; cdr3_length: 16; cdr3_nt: TGTGCCAGCAGCTTCATGGGACAGGGGGCAACCGTTACGCAGTATTTT; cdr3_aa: CASSFMGQGATVTQYF
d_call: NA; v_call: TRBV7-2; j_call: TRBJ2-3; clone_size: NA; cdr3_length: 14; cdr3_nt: TGTGCCAGCAGCTCCCAGCGGTCCACAGATACGCAGTATTTT; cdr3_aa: CASSSQRSTDTQYF
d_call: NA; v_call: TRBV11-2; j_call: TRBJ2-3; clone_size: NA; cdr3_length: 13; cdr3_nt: TGTGCCAGCAGCTTAGATGATTCAGATACGCAGTATTTT; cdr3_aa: CASSLDDSDTQYF
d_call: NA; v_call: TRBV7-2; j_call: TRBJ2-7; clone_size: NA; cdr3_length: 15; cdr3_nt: TGTGCCAGCAGCCGTACCCTGGTGGGGCCCTACGAGCAGTACTTC; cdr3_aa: CASSRTLVGPYEQYF
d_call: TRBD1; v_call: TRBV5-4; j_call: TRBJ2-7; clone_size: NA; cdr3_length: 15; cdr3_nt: TGTGCCAGCAGCCCACGACAGGGGGAAATAGACGAGCAGTACTTC; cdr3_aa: CASSPRQGEIDEQYF
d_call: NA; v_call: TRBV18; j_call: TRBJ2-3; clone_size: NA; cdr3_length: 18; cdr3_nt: TGTGCCAGCTCACCACGGAAGGGCGGAGTGCTGCCTACAGATACGCAGTATTTT; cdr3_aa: CASSPRKGGVLPTDTQYF
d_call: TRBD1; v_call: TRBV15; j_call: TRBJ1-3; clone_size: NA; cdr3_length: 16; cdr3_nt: TGTGCCACCAGCAGGGAGACAGGGGGCTCTGGAAACACCATATATTTT; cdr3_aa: CATSRETGGSGNTIYF
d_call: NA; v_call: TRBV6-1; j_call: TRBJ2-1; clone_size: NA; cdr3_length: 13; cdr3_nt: TGTGCCAGCAGTCTTCCCGGGGCACTTGAGCAGTTCTTC; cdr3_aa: CASSLPGALEQFF